This T cell receptor beta chain was found in a study of beta chain features in type 1 diabetes. General study points: A moderate, significant TCRB CDR3 shortening appeared in type 1 diabetes across four CD4+ subsets.

V was shortened by 1 base and J by 0 bases, with 10 bases between the two germline ends. The CDR3 totals 17 residues. Per the germline V gene, CDR1 is SGHVS and CDR2 is FNYEAQ. The authors reverse transcribed all of the isolated RNA, so sequencing captured expressed TCRB transcripts. Clones were read by immunoSEQ multiplex PCR, and TCRdb kept only the in-frame ones, dropping some. The sample lists under 130,000 clones; 28% were seen once. Turning to this clone: What it binds is unknown.

This chain joins TRBV7-6 and TRBJ2-6, with a tentative D call TRBD2 (5 bases). The clonotype originates from a woman between 18 and 30 years old with type 1 diabetes. The sequenced material came from central memory CD4+ T cells from blood. Written as DNA, the CDR3 is TGTGCCAGCAGCTTAGACGGCACTAGCTCTGGGGCCAACGTCCTGACTTTC. Its translation is CASSLDGTSSGANVLTF. Supplemented by reference TRBV7-6 and TRBJ2-6, the full variable domain reads GAGVSQSPRYKVTKRGQDVALRCDPISGHVSLYWYRQALGQGPEFLTYFNYEAQQDKSGLPNDRFSAERPEGSISTLTIQRTEQRDSAMYRCASSLDGTSSGANVLTFGAGSRLTVL.